This TCR beta chain derives from a study of monozygotic twins with inflammatory bowel disease (dated by TCRdb to the late 2010s). Regarding the research as a whole: The complete study included approximately 28 monozygotic twin pairs: 19 IBD-discordant Danish pairs and nine German pairs, of which four were IBD-concordant and five were IBD-discordant. Each individual had, on average, about 151 000 unique TCRalpha sequences and 181 000 unique TCRbeta sequences available for analysis. Within discordant pairs, disease-associated traits were sought mainly by comparing IBD patients with their genetically identical healthy co-twins. Results the study describes overall, beyond this receptor: Differing immunosuppressive treatments among patients may have added background noise and inter-individual variability to the repertoires. Fewer clonotypes were shared with other individuals by IBD patients than by healthy twins, most markedly in patients showing signs of disease activity. Distinction between different T cell subtypes could not be achieved in the analysis. The results gave no support for a single strong signal or clonotype linked to IBD. Concordant and discordant twins showed no difference in repertoire similarity, possibly because of limited statistical power. Measured by the inverse Simpson index, TCRbeta repertoire diversity was lower in IBD patients than in their healthy co-twins.

A word on this clonotype: It has no known antigen specificity.

The library was prepared using 5' RACE. Preparation of each TCR library used roughly 3,300 ng of total RNA. cDNA was synthesized with SMARTScribe reverse transcriptase in eight separate reactions per sample. During cDNA synthesis, template switching was used to introduce unique molecular identifiers that contained a 6-nucleotide sample barcode. TCRalpha and TCRbeta cDNA was amplified in two nested PCRs of about 16 and 10 cycles, and bead purification was carried out after each PCR. Before amplification, the cDNA was both treated with uracil DNA-glycosylase and purified with the QIAquick PCR purification kit. The second PCR was the step at which Illumina TruSeq-compatible adapters and sample-specific barcodes were added. Library quality and concentration were assessed using TapeStation and Qubit, and 4.5 to 6.5 ng of each library was pooled. Pooled libraries were sequenced on an Illumina HiSeq2500 single-index Rapid Run with 2 x 100 bp reads and custom sequencing primers. Per the source publication's procedure: MiGEC version 1.2.6 was used for UMI-based consensus assembly to correct PCR and sequencing errors. MiXCR version 2.1.1 handled V(D)J alignment, clonotype assembly and CDR3 extraction. To normalise gene usage, clonotype sharing and MAIT/NKT TCR abundance, the top 1000, 10 000 and 20 000 clonotypes in each sample were analysed. After downsampling to 27 000 UMIs, diversity was calculated as the inverse Simpson index using the vegan R package. Paired Mann-Whitney U tests were applied to discordant twin pairs, and Benjamini-Hochberg correction was used for multiple testing. TCRdb reprocessed the public reads and reports one entry per CDR3 protein sequence, without DNA. None of the V and J calls come from the authors' own analysis; TCRdb made them. The table for this sample lists around 140,000 distinct CDR3 sequences. The ten largest account for 0.95% to 1.5% of the sample.

From each donor, a roughly 2.6 ml peripheral blood sample was collected into PAXgene tubes and stored at -80 degrees C. Without any T cell sorting, total RNA was extracted from whole blood using the PAXgene blood miRNA kit on an automated QIAcube. Peripheral blood from monozygotic twin pairs, either concordant or discordant for inflammatory bowel disease, underwent deep TCRalpha and TCRbeta repertoire profiling that used unique molecular barcoding. Smoking habits were recorded for all twin pairs, and individuals were classified as current, former or never smokers. Its CDR3 holds 14 amino acids, cysteine through phenylalanine. The DNA sequence is not available. Per the germline V gene (reference sequence), SEHNR is the CDR1 and FQNEAQ is the CDR2.

The sequence was collected from a human donor with ulcerative colitis or Crohn's disease, or a healthy co-twin of an affected twin (not recorded which). Sequenced: blood. The V and J segments used are TRBV7-9 and TRBJ2-3; lacking DNA, the TRBD1 call made by TCRdb goes unchecked. The CDR3 here reads CAGRTGEGTDTQYF.